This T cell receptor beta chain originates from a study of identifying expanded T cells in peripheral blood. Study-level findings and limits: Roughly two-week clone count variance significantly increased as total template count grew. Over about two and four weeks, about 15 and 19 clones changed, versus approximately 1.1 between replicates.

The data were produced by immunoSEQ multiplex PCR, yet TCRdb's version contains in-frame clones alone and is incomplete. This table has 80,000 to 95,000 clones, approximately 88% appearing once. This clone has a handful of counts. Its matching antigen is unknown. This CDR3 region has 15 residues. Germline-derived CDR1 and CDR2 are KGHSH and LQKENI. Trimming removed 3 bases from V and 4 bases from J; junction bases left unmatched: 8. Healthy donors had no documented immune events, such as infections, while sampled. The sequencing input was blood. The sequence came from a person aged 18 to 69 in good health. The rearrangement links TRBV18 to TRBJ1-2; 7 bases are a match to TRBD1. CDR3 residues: CASSPARGRAYGYTF. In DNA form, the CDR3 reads TGTGCCAGCTCACCGGCGAGGGGGCGCGCCTATGGCTACACCTTC.